These T cell receptor beta chains were read from a single sample in a study of technical replicates of blood from a few donors. TCRdb keeps only in-frame clones here, not all; method: immunoSEQ multiplex PCR. The sample carries fewer than 85,000 clones, approximately 92% recorded once. The specimen sequenced was T cells isolated from PBMCs. The receptors shown here come from a human donor in good health. Each CDR3 is given with its conserved first and last residue. The order of the fields is D gene, clone size, V gene, J gene, CDR3 protein, CDR3 DNA. D genes are given only for firm matches. Not every row has a clone size; where given, it reads once, few, many or a size class.

D gene: -
clone size: -
V gene: TRBV27
J gene: TRBJ1-5
CDR3 protein: CASSFLNSNQPQHF
CDR3 DNA: TGTGCCAGCAGTTTCCTTAATAGCAATCAGCCCCAGCATTTT

D gene: -
clone size: -
V gene: TRBV7-9
J gene: TRBJ2-1
CDR3 protein: CASSLGKNEQFF
CDR3 DNA: TGTGCCAGCAGCTTAGGTAAAAATGAGCAGTTCTTC

D gene: TRBD1
clone size: -
V gene: TRBV7-9
J gene: TRBJ1-4
CDR3 protein: CASSPGTGGQNEKLFF
CDR3 DNA: TGTGCCAGCAGCCCCGGGACAGGGGGCCAAAATGAAAAACTGTTTTTT

D gene: TRBD1
clone size: -
V gene: TRBV10-1
J gene: TRBJ2-2
CDR3 protein: CASPGTGRIGELFF
CDR3 DNA: TGCGCCAGCCCCGGGACAGGGAGAATCGGGGAGCTGTTTTTT

D gene: -
clone size: -
V gene: TRBV7-2
J gene: TRBJ1-2
CDR3 protein: CASSPGVGQNYGYTF
CDR3 DNA: TGTGCCAGCAGCCCAGGGGTAGGGCAGAACTATGGCTACACCTTC

D gene: TRBD2
clone size: -
V gene: TRBV2
J gene: TRBJ2-2
CDR3 protein: CARQLAENTGELFF
CDR3 DNA: TGTGCCCGTCAACTAGCGGAAAACACCGGGGAGCTGTTTTTT

D gene: -
clone size: -
V gene: TRBV4-3
J gene: TRBJ2-3
CDR3 protein: CASSHPGQDTQYF
CDR3 DNA: TGCGCCAGCAGCCATCCTGGACAAGATACGCAGTATTTT

D gene: TRBD1
clone size: -
V gene: TRBV2
J gene: TRBJ1-3
CDR3 protein: CASRAGTGGLLDGNTIYF
CDR3 DNA: TGTGCCAGCAGGGCCGGGACAGGGGGCTTACTGGATGGAAACACCATATATTTT

D gene: -
clone size: -
V gene: TRBV6-5
J gene: TRBJ1-2
CDR3 protein: CASSYSLSGAGYTF
CDR3 DNA: TGTGCCAGCAGTTACTCGCTGTCAGGGGCTGGCTACACCTTC

D gene: TRBD2
clone size: -
V gene: TRBV28
J gene: TRBJ2-2
CDR3 protein: CASSLTSGRAGTGELFF
CDR3 DNA: TGTGCCAGCAGTTTGACTAGCGGGAGGGCAGGCACCGGGGAGCTGTTTTTT

D gene: TRBD2
clone size: -
V gene: TRBV28
J gene: TRBJ2-7
CDR3 protein: CASSSATSGRGSYEQYF
CDR3 DNA: TGTGCCAGCAGTTCGGCGACTAGCGGGAGAGGGTCCTACGAGCAGTACTTC

D gene: -
clone size: -
V gene: TRBV4-2
J gene: TRBJ1-2
CDR3 protein: CASEGDVEGYTF
CDR3 DNA: TGTGCCAGTGAAGGGGATGTTGAAGGCTACACCTTC

D gene: -
clone size: -
V gene: TRBV11-3
J gene: TRBJ1-5
CDR3 protein: CASSFRHPLNQPQHF
CDR3 DNA: TGTGCCAGCAGCTTCCGACATCCCCTTAATCAGCCCCAGCATTTT

D gene: TRBD1
clone size: -
V gene: TRBV2
J gene: TRBJ1-2
CDR3 protein: CASRGTDTNYGYTF
CDR3 DNA: TGTGCCAGCAGAGGGACAGATACTAACTATGGCTACACCTTC

D gene: -
clone size: -
V gene: TRBV7-9
J gene: TRBJ2-1
CDR3 protein: CASSLSRERQFF
CDR3 DNA: TGTGCCAGCAGCTTAAGTCGGGAGCGTCAGTTCTTC

D gene: -
clone size: -
V gene: TRBV7-9
J gene: TRBJ2-7
CDR3 protein: CASSLGTSGGTYEQYF
CDR3 DNA: TGTGCCAGCAGCTTAGGAACCTCCGGGGGTACCTACGAGCAGTACTTC

D gene: -
clone size: -
V gene: TRBV6-4
J gene: TRBJ2-7
CDR3 protein: CASSPYPGDYEQYF
CDR3 DNA: TGTGCCAGCAGTCCCTATCCGGGGGATTACGAGCAGTACTTC

D gene: -
clone size: -
V gene: TRBV28
J gene: TRBJ2-7
CDR3 protein: CASSLVEKGLAEQYF
CDR3 DNA: TGTGCCAGCAGTTTGGTGGAGAAGGGGCTCGCCGAGCAGTACTTC

D gene: -
clone size: -
V gene: TRBV7-9
J gene: TRBJ1-2
CDR3 protein: CASSLSLSNYGYTF
CDR3 DNA: TGTGCCAGCAGCTTATCCCTTTCTAACTATGGCTACACCTTC

D gene: -
clone size: -
V gene: TRBV7-6
J gene: TRBJ1-3
CDR3 protein: CASGDRSGNTIYF
CDR3 DNA: TGTGCCTCCGGAGATCGCTCTGGAAACACCATATATTTT

D gene: TRBD2
clone size: -
V gene: TRBV28
J gene: TRBJ2-3
CDR3 protein: CASSPLAGETDTQYF
CDR3 DNA: TGTGCCAGCAGTCCACTAGCGGGAGAAACAGATACGCAGTATTTT

D gene: -
clone size: -
V gene: TRBV7-9
J gene: TRBJ2-7
CDR3 protein: CASSRQGGPYEQYF
CDR3 DNA: TGTGCCAGCAGCCGACAGGGAGGTCCCTACGAGCAGTACTTC

D gene: TRBD2
clone size: -
V gene: TRBV13
J gene: TRBJ2-7
CDR3 protein: CASSFGGNEQYF
CDR3 DNA: TGTGCCAGCAGCTTCGGGGGGAATGAGCAGTACTTC

D gene: TRBD1
clone size: few
V gene: TRBV6-6
J gene: TRBJ2-7
CDR3 protein: CASKAGQGAYEQYF
CDR3 DNA: TGTGCCAGCAAGGCCGGACAGGGGGCCTACGAGCAGTACTTC

D gene: -
clone size: once
V gene: TRBV4-1
J gene: TRBJ1-1
CDR3 protein: CASSPRGQGWFNTEAFF
CDR3 DNA: TGCGCCAGCAGCCCCCGTGGGCAGGGCTGGTTTAATACTGAAGCTTTCTTT

D gene: -
clone size: -
V gene: TRBV30
J gene: TRBJ2-3
CDR3 protein: CAWSYSGGTDTQYF
CDR3 DNA: TGTGCCTGGAGTTACAGCGGCGGCACAGATACGCAGTATTTT

D gene: -
clone size: -
V gene: TRBV30
J gene: TRBJ1-2
CDR3 protein: CAWSVSQGYGYTF
CDR3 DNA: TGTGCCTGGAGTGTTTCCCAGGGCTATGGCTACACCTTC

D gene: -
clone size: -
V gene: TRBV6-5
J gene: TRBJ1-2
CDR3 protein: CASSERSTAYTF
CDR3 DNA: TGTGCCAGCAGTGAGCGTTCGACGGCCTACACCTTC

D gene: -
clone size: once
V gene: TRBV10-3
J gene: TRBJ1-1
CDR3 protein: CAISGEGPTSAFF
CDR3 DNA: TGTGCCATCAGTGGGGAGGGGCCCACGTCGGCTTTCTTT

D gene: TRBD2
clone size: -
V gene: TRBV4-2
J gene: TRBJ2-2
CDR3 protein: CASSQGTSPTGELFF
CDR3 DNA: TGTGCCAGCAGCCAGGGGACTAGCCCTACCGGGGAGCTGTTTTTT

D gene: -
clone size: -
V gene: TRBV30
J gene: TRBJ1-1
CDR3 protein: CAWSVGGFEAFF
CDR3 DNA: TGTGCCTGGAGTGTCGGAGGGTTTGAAGCTTTCTTT

D gene: -
clone size: -
V gene: TRBV27
J gene: TRBJ1-3
CDR3 protein: CASSLDFSGNTIYF
CDR3 DNA: TGTGCCAGCAGTTTAGACTTTTCTGGAAACACCATATATTTT

D gene: TRBD2
clone size: -
V gene: TRBV13
J gene: TRBJ2-7
CDR3 protein: CASSLAGLAGEWYEQYF
CDR3 DNA: TGTGCCAGCAGCTTAGCCGGACTAGCGGGAGAGTGGTACGAGCAGTACTTC

D gene: TRBD2
clone size: few
V gene: TRBV19
J gene: TRBJ2-7
CDR3 protein: CASSRGTKQYF
CDR3 DNA: TGTGCCAGTAGTCGAGGGACTAAGCAGTACTTC

D gene: -
clone size: -
V gene: TRBV6-1
J gene: TRBJ2-7
CDR3 protein: CASTGSIPYEQYF
CDR3 DNA: TGTGCCAGCACTGGTTCTATTCCCTACGAGCAGTACTTC

D gene: TRBD1
clone size: -
V gene: TRBV5-8
J gene: TRBJ1-3
CDR3 protein: CASSLSTGGKIGNTIYF
CDR3 DNA: TGTGCCAGCAGCTTGAGCACAGGGGGCAAGATAGGAAACACCATATATTTT

D gene: -
clone size: -
V gene: TRBV25-1
J gene: TRBJ2-5
CDR3 protein: CASSEAGQETQYF
CDR3 DNA: TGTGCCAGCAGTGAGGCAGGGCAAGAGACCCAGTACTTC

D gene: TRBD2
clone size: -
V gene: TRBV10-2
J gene: TRBJ2-7
CDR3 protein: CASRGSGGAGEQYF
CDR3 DNA: TGCGCCAGCAGAGGAAGCGGGGGTGCGGGCGAGCAGTACTTC

D gene: TRBD1
clone size: -
V gene: TRBV6-1
J gene: TRBJ2-7
CDR3 protein: CASSGQGAAYEQYF
CDR3 DNA: TGTGCCAGCAGTGGACAGGGGGCAGCCTACGAGCAGTACTTC

D gene: -
clone size: -
V gene: TRBV5-6
J gene: TRBJ1-1
CDR3 protein: CASRLTDRNTEAFF
CDR3 DNA: TGTGCCAGCAGACTCACTGACAGGAACACTGAAGCTTTCTTT